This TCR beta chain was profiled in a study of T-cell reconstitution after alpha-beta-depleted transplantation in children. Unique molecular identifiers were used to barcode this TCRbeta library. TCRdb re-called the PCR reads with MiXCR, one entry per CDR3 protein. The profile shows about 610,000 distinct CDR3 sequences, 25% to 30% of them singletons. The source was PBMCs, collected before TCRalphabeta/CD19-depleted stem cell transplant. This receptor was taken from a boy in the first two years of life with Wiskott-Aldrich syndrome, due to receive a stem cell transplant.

The CDR3 loop is CASSREPGNTIYF. In DNA form, the CDR3 reads TGTGCCAGCAGCAGGGAACCTGGAAACACCATATATTTT. This rearrangement joins TRBV12-3 or TRBV12-4 to TRBJ1-3; tentatively, D is TRBD1 (5 bases). The CDR3 has 13 amino acids. With 6 bases removed from V and 2 bases from J, the gap between germline ends came to 8 bases.